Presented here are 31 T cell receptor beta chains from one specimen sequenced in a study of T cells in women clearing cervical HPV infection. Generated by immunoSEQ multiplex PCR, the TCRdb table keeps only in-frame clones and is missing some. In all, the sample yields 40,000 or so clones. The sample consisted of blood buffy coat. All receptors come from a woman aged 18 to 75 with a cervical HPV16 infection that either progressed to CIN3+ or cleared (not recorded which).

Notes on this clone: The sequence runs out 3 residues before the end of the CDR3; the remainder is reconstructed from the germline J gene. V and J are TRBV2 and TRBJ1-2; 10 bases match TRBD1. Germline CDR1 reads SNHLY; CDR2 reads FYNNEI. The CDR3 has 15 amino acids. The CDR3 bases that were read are TGTGCCATCGACACGGGGACAGGGGCGCTTGGAGGC. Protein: CAIDTGTGALGG. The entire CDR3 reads CAIDTGTGALGGYTF. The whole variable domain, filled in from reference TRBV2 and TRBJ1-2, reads EPEVTQTPSHQVTQMGQEVILRCVPISNHLYFYWYRQILGQKVEFLVSFYNNEISEKSEIFDDQFSVERPDGSNFTLKIRSTKLEDSAMYFCAIDTGTGALGGYTFGSGTRLTVV.

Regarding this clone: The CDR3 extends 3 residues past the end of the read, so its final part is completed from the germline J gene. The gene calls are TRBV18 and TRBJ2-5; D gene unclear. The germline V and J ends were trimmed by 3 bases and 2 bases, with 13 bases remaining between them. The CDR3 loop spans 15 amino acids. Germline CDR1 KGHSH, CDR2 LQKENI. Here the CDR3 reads CASSPPGAPQETQYF. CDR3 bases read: TGTGCCAGCTCACCCCCAGGTGCCCCTCAAGAGACC.

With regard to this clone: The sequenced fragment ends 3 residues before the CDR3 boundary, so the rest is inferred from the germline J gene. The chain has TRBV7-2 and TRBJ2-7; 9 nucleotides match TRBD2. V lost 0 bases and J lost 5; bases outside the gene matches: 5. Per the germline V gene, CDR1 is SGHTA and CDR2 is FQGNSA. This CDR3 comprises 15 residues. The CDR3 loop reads CASSLAVAGVNEQYF. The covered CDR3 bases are TGTGCCAGCAGCTTAGCCGTAGCGGGAGTAAACGAG. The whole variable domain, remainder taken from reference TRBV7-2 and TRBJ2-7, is GAGVSQSPSNKVTEKGKDVELRCDPISGHTALYWYRQSLGQGLEFLIYFQGNSAPDKSGLPSDRFSAERTGGSVSTLTIQRTQQEDSAVYLCASSLAVAGVNEQYFGPGTRLTVT.

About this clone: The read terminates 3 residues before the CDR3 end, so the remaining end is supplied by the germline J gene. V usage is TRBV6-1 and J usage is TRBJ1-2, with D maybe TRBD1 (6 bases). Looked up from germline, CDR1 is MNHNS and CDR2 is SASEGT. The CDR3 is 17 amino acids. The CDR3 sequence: CASSEALVLQGGGGYTF. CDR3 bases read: TGTGCCAGCAGTGAAGCGCTTGTATTACAGGGAGGAGGGGGC.

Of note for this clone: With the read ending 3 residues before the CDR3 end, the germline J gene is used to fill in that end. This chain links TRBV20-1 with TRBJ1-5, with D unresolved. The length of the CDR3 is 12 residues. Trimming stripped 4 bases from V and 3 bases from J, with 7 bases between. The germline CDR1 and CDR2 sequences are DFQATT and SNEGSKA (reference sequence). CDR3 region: CSATDNNQPQHF. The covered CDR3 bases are TGCAGTGCTACAGACAACAATCAGCCC.

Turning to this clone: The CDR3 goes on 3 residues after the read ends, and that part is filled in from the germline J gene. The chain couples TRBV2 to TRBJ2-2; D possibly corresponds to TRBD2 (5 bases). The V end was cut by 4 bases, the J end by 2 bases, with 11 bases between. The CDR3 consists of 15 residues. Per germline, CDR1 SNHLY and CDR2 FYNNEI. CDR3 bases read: TGTGCCAGCAGTGGTACTAGTCTCAACACCGGGGAG. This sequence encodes CASSGTSLNTGE. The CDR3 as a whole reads CASSGTSLNTGELFF.

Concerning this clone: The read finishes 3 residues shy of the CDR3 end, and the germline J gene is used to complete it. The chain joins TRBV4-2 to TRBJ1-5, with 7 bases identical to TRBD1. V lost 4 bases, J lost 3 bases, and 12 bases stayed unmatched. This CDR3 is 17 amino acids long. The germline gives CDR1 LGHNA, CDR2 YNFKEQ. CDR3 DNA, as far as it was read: TGTGCCAGCAGCCTAGGACAGGAACTCCTGTCCAATCAGCCC. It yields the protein CASSLGQELLSNQP. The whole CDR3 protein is CASSLGQELLSNQPQHF.

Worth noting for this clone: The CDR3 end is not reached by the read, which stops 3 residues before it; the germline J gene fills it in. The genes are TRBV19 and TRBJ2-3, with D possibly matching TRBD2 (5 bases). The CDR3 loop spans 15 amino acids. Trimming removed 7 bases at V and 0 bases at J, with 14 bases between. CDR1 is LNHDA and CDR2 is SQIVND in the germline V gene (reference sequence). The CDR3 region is CASIKEAASTDTQYF. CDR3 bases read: TGTGCCAGTATAAAAGAAGCGGCTAGCACAGATACG.

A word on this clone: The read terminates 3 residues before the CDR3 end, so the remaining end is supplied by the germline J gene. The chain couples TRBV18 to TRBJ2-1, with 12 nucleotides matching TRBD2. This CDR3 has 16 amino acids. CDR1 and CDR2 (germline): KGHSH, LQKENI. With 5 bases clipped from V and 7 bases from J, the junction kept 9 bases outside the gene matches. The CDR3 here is CASSSMTSGGGNEQFF. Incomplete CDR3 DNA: TGTGCCAGCTCATCAATGACTAGCGGGGGAGGTAATGAG. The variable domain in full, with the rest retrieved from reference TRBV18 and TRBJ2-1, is NAGVMQNPRHLVRRRGQEARLRCSPMKGHSHVYWYRQLPEEGLKFMVYLQKENIIDESGMPKERFSAEFPKEGPSILRIQQVVRGDSAAYFCASSSMTSGGGNEQFFGPGTRLTVL.

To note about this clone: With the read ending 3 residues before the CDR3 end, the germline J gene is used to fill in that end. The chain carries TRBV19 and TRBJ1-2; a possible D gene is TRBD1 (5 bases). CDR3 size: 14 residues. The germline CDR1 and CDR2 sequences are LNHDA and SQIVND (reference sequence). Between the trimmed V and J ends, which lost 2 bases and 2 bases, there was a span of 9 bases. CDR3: CASSIREGNYGYTF. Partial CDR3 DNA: TGTGCCAGTAGTATAAGGGAGGGGAACTATGGC.

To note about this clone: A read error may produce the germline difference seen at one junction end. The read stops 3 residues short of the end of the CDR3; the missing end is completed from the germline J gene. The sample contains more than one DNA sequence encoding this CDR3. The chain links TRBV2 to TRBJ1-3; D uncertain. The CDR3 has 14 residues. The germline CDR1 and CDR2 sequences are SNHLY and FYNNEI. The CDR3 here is CASSDQRTGNTIYF. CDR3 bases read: TGTGCCAGCAGTGACCAGAGGACTGGAAACACG.

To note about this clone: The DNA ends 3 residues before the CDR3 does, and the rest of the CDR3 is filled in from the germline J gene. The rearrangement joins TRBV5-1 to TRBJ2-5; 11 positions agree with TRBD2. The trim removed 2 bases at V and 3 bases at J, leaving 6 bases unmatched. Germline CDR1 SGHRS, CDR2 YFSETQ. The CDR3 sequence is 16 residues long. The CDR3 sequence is CASSLGLAGSEETQYF. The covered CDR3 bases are TGCGCCAGCAGCTTAGGACTAGCGGGTTCAGAAGAGACC.

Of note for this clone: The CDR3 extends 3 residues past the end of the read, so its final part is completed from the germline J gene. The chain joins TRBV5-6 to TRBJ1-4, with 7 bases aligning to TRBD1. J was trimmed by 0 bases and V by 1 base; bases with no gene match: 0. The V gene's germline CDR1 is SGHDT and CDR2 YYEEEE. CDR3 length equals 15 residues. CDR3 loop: CASSLQGATNEKLFF. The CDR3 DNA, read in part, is TGTGCCAGCAGCTTGCAGGGGGCAACTAATGAAAAA.

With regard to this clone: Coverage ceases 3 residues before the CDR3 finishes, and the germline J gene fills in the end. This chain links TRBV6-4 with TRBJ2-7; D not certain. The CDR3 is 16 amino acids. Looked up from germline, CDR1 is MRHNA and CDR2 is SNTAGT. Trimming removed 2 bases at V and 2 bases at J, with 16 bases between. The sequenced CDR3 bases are TGTGCCAGCAGTGACACCTCGGGTCCTAAACCCTACGAG. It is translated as CASSDTSGPKPYE. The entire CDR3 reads CASSDTSGPKPYEQYF.

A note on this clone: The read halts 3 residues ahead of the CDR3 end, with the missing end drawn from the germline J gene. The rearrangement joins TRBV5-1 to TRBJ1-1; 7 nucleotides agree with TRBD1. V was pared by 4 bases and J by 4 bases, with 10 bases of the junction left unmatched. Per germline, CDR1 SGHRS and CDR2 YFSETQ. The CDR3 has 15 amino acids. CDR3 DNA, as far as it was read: TGCGCCAGCAGCGAAGGACAGGTGAGGGGCACTGAA. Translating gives CASSEGQVRGTE. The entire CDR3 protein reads CASSEGQVRGTEAFF.

The CDR3 bases that were read are TGCGCCAGCAGCCCGGATGGGACAGGCTTCTATGGC. Amino acids: CASSPDGTGFYG. In full, the CDR3 is CASSPDGTGFYGYTF. V gene TRBV5-1 combines with J gene TRBJ1-2; 8 bases fit TRBD1. The CDR3 end falls 3 residues outside the read, so it is completed with the germline J gene. The germline CDR1 and CDR2 sequences are SGHRS and YFSETQ. This CDR3 contains 15 residues. The V and J ends lost 4 bases and 4 bases, in that order; junction bases with no gene match: 9. The entire variable domain, with the rest obtained from reference TRBV5-1 and TRBJ1-2, is as follows: KAGVTQTPRYLIKTRGQQVTLSCSPISGHRSVSWYQQTPGQGLQFLFEYFSETQRNKGNFPGRFSGRQFSNSRSEMNVSTLELGDSALYLCASSPDGTGFYGYTFGSGTRLTVV.

The CDR3 region is CASTTLTGPGVDTQYF. The CDR3 bases that were read are TGTGCCAGCACCACACTAACAGGGCCCGGGGTAGATACG. The V call is TRBV27, the J call TRBJ2-3; D is possibly TRBD1 (6 bases). Sequencing ends 3 residues short of the CDR3 end; the germline J gene provides the rest. This CDR3 contains 16 residues. Germline CDR1 MNHEY, CDR2 SMNVEV (reference sequence). Trimming removed 7 bases from V and 5 bases from J, with 22 bases in between.

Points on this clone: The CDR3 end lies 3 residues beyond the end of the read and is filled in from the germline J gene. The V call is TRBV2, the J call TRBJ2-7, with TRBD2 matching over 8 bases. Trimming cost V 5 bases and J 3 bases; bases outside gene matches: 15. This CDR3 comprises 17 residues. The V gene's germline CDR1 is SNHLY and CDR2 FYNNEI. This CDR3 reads CASSTEGGASGYYEQYF. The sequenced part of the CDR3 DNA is TGTGCCAGCAGTACCGAGGGGGGCGCTAGCGGGTACTACGAG.

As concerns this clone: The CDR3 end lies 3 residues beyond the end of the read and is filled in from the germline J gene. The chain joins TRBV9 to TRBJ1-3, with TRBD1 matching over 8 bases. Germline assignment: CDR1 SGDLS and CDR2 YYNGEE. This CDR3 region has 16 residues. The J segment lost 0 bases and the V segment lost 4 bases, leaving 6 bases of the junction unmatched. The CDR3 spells CASSPQGASSGNTIYF. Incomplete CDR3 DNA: TGTGCCAGCAGCCCCCAGGGGGCCTCCTCTGGAAACACC.

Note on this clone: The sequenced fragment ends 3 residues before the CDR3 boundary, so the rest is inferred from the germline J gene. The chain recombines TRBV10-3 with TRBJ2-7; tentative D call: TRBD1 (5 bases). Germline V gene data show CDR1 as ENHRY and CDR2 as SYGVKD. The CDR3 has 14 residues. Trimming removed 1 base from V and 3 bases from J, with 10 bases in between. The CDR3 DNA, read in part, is TGTGCCATCAGTGAGTATCAGGGTAACTACGAG. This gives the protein CAISEYQGNYE. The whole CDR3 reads CAISEYQGNYEQYF.

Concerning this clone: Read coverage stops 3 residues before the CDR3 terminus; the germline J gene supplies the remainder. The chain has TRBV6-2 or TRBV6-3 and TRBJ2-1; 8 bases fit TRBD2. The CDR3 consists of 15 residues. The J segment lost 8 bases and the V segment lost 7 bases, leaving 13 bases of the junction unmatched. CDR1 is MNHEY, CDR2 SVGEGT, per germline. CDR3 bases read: TGTGCCAGCAAGGAAGCAAGCGGGAGAAGGCATGAG. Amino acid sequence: CASKEASGRRHE. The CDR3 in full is CASKEASGRRHEQFF.

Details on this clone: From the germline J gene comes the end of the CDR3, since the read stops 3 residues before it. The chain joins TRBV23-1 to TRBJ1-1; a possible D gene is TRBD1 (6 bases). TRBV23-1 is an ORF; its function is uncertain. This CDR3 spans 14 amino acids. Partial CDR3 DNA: TGCGCCAGCAGTCAGCCAGGGGTAAGAGAGACA. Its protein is CASSQPGVRET. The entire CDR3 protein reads CASSQPGVRETAFF.

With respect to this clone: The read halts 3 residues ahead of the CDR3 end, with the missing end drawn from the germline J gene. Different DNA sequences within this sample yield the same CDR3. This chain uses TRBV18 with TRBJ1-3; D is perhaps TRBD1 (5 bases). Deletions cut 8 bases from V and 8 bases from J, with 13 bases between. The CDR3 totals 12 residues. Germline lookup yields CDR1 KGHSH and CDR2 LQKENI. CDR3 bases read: TGTGCCAGCGCTACAGGTTCAGACACC. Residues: CASATGSDT. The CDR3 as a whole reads CASATGSDTIYF.

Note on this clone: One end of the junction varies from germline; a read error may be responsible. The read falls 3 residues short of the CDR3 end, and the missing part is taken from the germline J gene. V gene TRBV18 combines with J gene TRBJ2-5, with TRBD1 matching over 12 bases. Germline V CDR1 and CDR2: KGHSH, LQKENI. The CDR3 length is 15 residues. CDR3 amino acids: CASSPRDRGRDTQYF. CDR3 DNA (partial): TGTGCCAGCTCGCCACGGGACAGGGGGCGAGATACC.

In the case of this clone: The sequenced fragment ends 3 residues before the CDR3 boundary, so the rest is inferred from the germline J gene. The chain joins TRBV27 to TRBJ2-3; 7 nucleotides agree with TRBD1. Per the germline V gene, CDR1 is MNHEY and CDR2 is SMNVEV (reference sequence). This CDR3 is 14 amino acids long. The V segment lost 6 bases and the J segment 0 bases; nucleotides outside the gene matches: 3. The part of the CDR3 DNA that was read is TGTGCCAGCAGCGGACAGGAAAGCACAGATACG. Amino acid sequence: CASSGQESTDT. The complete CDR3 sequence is CASSGQESTDTQYF.

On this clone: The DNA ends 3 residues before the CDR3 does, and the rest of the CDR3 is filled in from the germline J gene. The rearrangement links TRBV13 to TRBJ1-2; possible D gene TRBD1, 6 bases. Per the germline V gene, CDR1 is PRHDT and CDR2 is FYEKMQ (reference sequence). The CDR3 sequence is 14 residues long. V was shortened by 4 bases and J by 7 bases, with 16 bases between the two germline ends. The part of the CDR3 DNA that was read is TGTGCCAGCAGCTCGGACAGTTCGAGACCTGGC. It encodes CASSSDSSRPG. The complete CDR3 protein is CASSSDSSRPGYTF.

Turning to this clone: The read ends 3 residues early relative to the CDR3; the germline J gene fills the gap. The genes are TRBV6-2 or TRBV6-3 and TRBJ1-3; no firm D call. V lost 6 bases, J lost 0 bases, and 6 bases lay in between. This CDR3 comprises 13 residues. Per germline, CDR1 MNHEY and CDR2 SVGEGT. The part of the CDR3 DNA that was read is TGTGCCAGCAGGCAGAGCTCTGGAAACACC. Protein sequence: CASRQSSGNT. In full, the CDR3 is CASRQSSGNTIYF.

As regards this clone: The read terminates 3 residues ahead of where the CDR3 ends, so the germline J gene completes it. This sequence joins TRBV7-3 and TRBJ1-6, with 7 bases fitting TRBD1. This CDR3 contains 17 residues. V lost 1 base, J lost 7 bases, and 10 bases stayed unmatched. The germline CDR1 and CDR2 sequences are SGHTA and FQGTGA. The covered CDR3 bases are TGTGCCAGCAGCTTAAGCCCGGGACAGATTACGAATTCACCC. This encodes CASSLSPGQITNSP. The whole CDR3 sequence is CASSLSPGQITNSPLHF.

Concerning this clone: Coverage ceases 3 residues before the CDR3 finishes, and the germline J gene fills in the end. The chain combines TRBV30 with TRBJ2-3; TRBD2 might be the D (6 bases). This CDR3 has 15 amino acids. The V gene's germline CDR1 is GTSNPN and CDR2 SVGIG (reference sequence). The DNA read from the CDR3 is TGTGCCTGGAGCGGAGGGGAAAGTAGCAATCAGCCG. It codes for CAWSGGESSNQP. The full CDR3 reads CAWSGGESSNQPQYF.

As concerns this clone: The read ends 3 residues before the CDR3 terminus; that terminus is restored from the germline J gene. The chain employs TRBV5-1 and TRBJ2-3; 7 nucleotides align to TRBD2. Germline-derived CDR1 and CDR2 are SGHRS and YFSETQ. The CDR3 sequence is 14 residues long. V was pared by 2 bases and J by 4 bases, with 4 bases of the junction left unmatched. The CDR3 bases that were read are TGCGCCAGCAGCTTAAGCGGGGTACCAGATACG. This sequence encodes CASSLSGVPDT. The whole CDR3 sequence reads CASSLSGVPDTQYF.

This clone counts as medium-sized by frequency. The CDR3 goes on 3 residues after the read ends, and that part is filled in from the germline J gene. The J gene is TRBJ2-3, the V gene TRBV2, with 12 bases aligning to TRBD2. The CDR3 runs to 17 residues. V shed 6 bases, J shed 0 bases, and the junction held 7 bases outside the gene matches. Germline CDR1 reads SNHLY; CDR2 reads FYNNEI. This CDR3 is CASSPGTSGYSTDTQYF. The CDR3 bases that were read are TGTGCCAGCAGCCCCGGGACTAGCGGGTATAGCACAGATACG.